This T cell receptor beta chain comes out of a study of cytomegalovirus exposure and HLA in healthy donors. In the study overall: HLA-typed donors were the source of roughly 80 million unique TCRs held in an early data release. Broader study findings: Sequencing depth across donors, presence/absence analyses assumed, was roughly uniform. When analyzed later, a missense DCLRE1C variant was found to be linked to TCR beta V- and J-gene trimming. What TCR beta sequences reportedly achieved was accurate prediction of HLA-A and HLA-B alleles in most subjects.

With regard to this clone: Its specificity is not known.

Germline values: CDR1 LGHNT, CDR2 FRNRAP. The V gene lost 1 base and the J gene lost 3 bases, with 6 bases spanning the gap. This CDR3 has 13 amino acids. Primers: 60 Vbeta forward and 13 Jbeta reverse. TCRdb keeps only in-frame clones here, not all; method: immunoSEQ multiplex PCR. This sample yields about 180,000 clones, of which roughly 78% are seen a single time; about 13% belongs to the top ten. Sequenced sample: PBMCs. This clonotype originated in a woman between 50 and 59 years old in good health and CMV-seropositive. This sequence joins TRBV12-5 and TRBJ1-1; no reliable D call. CDR3 coding DNA: TGTGCTAGTGGTTTGGGAGGGTACACTGAAGCTTTCTTT. The encoded protein is CASGLGGYTEAFF.